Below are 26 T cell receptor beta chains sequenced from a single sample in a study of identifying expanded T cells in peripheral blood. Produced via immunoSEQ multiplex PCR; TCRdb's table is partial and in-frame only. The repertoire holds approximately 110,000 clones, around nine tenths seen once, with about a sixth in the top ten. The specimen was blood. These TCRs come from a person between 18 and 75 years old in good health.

CDR3 bases: TGCGCCAGCAGCCAAGATTTCCGGCAGAACACCGGGGAGCTGTTTTTT. Translated, it gives CASSQDFRQNTGELFF. The chain employs TRBV4-3 and TRBJ2-2; no firm D call. This CDR3 has 16 amino acids. Trimming removed 0 bases at V and 1 base at J, with 9 bases between. Germline CDR1 LGHNA, CDR2 YSLEER.

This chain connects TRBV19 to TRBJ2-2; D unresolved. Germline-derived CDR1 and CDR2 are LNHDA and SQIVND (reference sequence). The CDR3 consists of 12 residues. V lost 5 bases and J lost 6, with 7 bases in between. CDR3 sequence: CASSSGAGELFF. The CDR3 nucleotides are TGTGCCAGTAGTTCTGGGGCCGGGGAGCTGTTTTTT.

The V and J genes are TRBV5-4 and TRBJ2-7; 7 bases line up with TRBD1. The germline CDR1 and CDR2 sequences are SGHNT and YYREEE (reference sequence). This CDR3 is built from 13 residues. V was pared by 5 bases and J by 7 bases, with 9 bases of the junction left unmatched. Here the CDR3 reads CASRPKGAGEQYF. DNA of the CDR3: TGTGCCAGCAGACCTAAGGGGGCGGGTGAGCAGTACTTC.

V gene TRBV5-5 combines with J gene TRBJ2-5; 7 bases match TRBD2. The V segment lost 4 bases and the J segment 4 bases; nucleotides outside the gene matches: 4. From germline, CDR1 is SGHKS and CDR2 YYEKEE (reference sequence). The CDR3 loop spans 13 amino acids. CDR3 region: CASSSGGGETQYF. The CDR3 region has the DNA TGTGCCAGCAGCAGTGGCGGGGGAGAGACCCAGTACTTC.

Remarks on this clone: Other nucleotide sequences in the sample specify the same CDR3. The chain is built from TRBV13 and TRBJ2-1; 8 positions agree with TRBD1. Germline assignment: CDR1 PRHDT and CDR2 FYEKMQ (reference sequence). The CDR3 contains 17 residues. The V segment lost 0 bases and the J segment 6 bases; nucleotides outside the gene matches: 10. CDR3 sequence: CASSLGTAGGPLNEQFF. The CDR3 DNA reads TGTGCCAGCAGCTTAGGCACAGCAGGGGGCCCCCTCAATGAGCAGTTCTTC.

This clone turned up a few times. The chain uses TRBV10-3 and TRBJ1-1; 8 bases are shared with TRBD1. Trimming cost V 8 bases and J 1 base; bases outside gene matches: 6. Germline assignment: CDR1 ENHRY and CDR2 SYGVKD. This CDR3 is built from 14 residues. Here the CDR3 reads CAIGGTGRNTEAFF. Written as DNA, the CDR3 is TGTGCCATCGGCGGGACAGGCCGGAACACTGAAGCTTTCTTT.

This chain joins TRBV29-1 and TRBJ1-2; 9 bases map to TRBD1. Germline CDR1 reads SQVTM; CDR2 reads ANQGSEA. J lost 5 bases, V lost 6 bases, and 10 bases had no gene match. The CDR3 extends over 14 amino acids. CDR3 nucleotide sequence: TGCAGCGTGGAGGACAGGGGAAAAGGGTATGGCTACACCTTC. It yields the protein CSVEDRGKGYGYTF.

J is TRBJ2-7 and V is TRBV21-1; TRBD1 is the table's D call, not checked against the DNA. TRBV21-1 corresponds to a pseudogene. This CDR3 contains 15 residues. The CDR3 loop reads CASSKAGQGKNEQYF. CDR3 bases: TGTGCCAGCAGCAAAGCGGGACAGGGGAAGAACGAGCAGTACTTC.

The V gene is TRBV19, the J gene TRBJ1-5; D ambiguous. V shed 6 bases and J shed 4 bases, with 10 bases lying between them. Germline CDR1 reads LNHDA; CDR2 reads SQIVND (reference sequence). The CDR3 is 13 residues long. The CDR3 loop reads CASRRTVNQPQHF. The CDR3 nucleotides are TGTGCCAGTAGACGGACGGTGAATCAGCCCCAGCATTTT.

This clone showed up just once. The CDR3 protein is CASSPGLAGGGDTQYF. As DNA, the CDR3 is TGTGCCAGCAGCCCGGGACTAGCGGGGGGAGGAGATACGCAGTATTTT. The chain combines TRBV7-2 with TRBJ2-3; TRBD2 matches at 15 bases. Germline V CDR1 and CDR2: SGHTA, FQGNSA. V gave up 5 bases and J gave up 5 bases; unmatched junction bases: 5. The CDR3 runs to 16 residues.

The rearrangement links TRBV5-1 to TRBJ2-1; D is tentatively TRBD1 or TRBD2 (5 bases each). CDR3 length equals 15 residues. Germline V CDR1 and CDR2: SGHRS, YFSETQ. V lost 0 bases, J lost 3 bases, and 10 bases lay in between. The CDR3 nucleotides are TGCGCCAGCAGCTTGGGGCAGGGAGACTACAATGAGCAGTTCTTC. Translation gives CASSLGQGDYNEQFF.

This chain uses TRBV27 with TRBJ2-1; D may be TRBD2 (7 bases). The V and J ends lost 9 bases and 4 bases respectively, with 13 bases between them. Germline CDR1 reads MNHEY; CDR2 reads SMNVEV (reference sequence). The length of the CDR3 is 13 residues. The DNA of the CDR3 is TGTGCCAGTACTAGGGGGGGGTACAATGAGCAGTTCTTC. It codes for CASTRGGYNEQFF.

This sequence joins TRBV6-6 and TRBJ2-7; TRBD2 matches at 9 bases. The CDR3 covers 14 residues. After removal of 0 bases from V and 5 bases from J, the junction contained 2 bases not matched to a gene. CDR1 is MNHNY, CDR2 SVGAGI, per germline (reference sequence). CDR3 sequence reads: CASSYSSGGHEQYF. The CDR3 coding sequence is TGTGCCAGCAGTTACTCTAGCGGGGGCCACGAGCAGTACTTC.

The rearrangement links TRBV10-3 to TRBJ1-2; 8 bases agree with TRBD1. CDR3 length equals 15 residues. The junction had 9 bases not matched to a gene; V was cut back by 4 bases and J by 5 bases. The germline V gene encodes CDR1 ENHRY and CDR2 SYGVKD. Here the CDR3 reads CAISGNVGTGYGYTF. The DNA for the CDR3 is TGTGCCATCAGTGGAAATGTGGGGACAGGATATGGCTACACCTTC.

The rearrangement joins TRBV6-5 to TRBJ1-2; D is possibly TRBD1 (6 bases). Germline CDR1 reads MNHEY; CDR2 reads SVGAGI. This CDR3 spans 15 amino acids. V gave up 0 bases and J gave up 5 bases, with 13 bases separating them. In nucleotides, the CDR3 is TGTGCCAGCAGTTACTCGAGGGGGGGCGAGTATGGCTACACCTTC. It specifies CASSYSRGGEYGYTF.

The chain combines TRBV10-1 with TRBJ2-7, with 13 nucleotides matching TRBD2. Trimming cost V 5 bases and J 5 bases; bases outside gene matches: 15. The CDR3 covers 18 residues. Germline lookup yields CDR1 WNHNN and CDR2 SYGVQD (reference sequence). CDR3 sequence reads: CASSQLAGGPYFIHEQYF. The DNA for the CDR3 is TGCGCCAGCAGTCAACTAGCGGGGGGGCCGTATTTCATCCACGAGCAGTACTTC.

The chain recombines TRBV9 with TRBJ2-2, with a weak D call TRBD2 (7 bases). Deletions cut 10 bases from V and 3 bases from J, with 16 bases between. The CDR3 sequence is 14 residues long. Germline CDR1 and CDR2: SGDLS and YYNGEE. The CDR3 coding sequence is TGTGCCGCCGGGGGCGGGGGCGACACCGGGGAGCTGTTTTTT. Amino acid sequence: CAAGGGGDTGELFF. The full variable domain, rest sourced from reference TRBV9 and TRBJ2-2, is DSGVTQTPKHLITATGQRVTLRCSPRSGDLSVYWYQQSLDQGLQFLIQYYNGEERAKGNILERFSAQQFPDLHSELNLSSLELGDSALYFCAAGGGGDTGELFFGEGSRLTVL.

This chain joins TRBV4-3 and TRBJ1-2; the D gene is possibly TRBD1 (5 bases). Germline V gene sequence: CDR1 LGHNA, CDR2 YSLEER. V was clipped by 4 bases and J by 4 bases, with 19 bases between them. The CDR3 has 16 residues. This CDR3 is CASSRKGAGSSYGYTF. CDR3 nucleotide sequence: TGCGCCAGCAGCCGCAAAGGGGCAGGGAGTAGCTATGGCTACACCTTC.

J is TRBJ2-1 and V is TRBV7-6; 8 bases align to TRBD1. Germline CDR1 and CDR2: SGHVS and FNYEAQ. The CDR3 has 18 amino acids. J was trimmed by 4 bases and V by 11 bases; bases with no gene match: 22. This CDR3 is CARLGQGLQGGFYNEQFF. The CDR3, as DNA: TGTGCCCGTCTCGGACAGGGTCTCCAAGGGGGGTTTTACAATGAGCAGTTCTTC. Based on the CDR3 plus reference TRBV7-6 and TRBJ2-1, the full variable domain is GAGVSQSPRYKVTKRGQDVALRCDPISGHVSLYWYRQALGQGPEFLTYFNYEAQQDKSGLPNDRFSAERPEGSISTLTIQRTEQRDSAMYRCARLGQGLQGGFYNEQFFGPGTRLTVL.

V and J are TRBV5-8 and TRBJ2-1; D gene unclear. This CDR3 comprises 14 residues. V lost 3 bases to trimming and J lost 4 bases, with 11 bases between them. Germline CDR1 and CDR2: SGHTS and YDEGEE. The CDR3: CASSSSPTYNEQFF. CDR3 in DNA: TGTGCCAGCAGCTCCTCTCCCACGTACAATGAGCAGTTCTTC.

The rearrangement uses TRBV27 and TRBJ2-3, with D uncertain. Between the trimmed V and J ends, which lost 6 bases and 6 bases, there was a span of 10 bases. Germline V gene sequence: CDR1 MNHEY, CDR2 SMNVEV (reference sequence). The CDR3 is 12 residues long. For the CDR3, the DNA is TGTGCCAGCAGCCGCCGGCGGGATACGCAGTATTTT. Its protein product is CASSRRRDTQYF.

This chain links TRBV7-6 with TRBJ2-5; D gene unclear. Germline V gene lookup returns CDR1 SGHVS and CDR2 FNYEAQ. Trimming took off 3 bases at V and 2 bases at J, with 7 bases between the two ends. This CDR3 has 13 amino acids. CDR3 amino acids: CASSFTEQETQYF. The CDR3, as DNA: TGTGCCAGCAGCTTCACAGAACAAGAGACCCAGTACTTC. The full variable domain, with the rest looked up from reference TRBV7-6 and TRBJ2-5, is GAGVSQSPRYKVTKRGQDVALRCDPISGHVSLYWYRQALGQGPEFLTYFNYEAQQDKSGLPNDRFSAERPEGSISTLTIQRTEQRDSAMYRCASSFTEQETQYFGPGTRLLVL.

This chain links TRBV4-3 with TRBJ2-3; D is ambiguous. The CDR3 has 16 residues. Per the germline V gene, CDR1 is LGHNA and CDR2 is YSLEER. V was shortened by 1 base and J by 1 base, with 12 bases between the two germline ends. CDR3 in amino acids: CASSQGLGQGTDTQYF. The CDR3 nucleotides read TGCGCCAGCAGCCAAGGGTTAGGTCAGGGCACAGATACGCAGTATTTT.

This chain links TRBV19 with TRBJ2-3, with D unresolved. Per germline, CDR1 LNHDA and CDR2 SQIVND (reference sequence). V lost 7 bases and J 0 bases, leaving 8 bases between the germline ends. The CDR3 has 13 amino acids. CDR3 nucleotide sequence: TGTGCCAGTACCCCAGACAGCACAGATACGCAGTATTTT. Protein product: CASTPDSTDTQYF.

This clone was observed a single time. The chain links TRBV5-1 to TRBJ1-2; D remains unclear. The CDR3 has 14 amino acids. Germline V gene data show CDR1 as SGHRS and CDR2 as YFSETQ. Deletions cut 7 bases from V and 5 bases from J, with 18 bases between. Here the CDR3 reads CASRDGLITYGYTF. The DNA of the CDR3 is TGCGCCAGCCGTGACGGCTTAATAACGTATGGCTACACCTTC.

Written as DNA, the CDR3 is TGTGCCTTTTCACGGACCGGGGGAACAGATACGCAGTATTTT. It codes for CAFSRTGGTDTQYF. The chain employs TRBV30 and TRBJ2-3; TRBD2 might be the D (6 bases). This CDR3 is 14 amino acids long. Between the trimmed V and J ends, which lost 7 bases and 3 bases, there was a span of 17 bases. Germline V CDR1 and CDR2: GTSNPN, SVGIG (reference sequence).